This T cell receptor beta chain was captured in a study of identical twins. This clonotype was recorded many times. TCRdb re-called the 5' RACE reads with MiXCR, one entry per CDR3 protein. The sample includes 600,000 to 800,000 distinct CDR3 sequences, around 20% of them seen just once. Germline V gene lookup returns CDR1 ENHRY and CDR2 SYGVKD. With V trimmed by 10 bases and J by 4 bases, 14 bases remained unmatched. This CDR3 contains 16 residues. These records were also assigned to another study, of T cells expressing NK-cell markers. This second report adds: Sorted CD3+CD56+NKG2C+, CD3+CD56+NKG2C- and CD3+CD56-NKG2C+ T cells provided the TCR beta repertoires. The sequencing cohort of eight donors included seven HCMV-seropositive individuals and one seronegative individual. Of the CD8+ T cells in roughly 6 donors, roughly 1.0-7.0% belonged to dominant NKG2C+ clonotypes.

The chain uses TRBV10-3 and TRBJ2-7; 12 nucleotides match TRBD2. The sequenced sample was PBMCs. The clonotype comes from a woman aged 18-29 years in good health. CDR3 sequence: CATAGGLGLAGYEQYF. CDR3 sequence (DNA): TGTGCCACCGCAGGCGGGCTAGGACTAGCGGGATACGAGCAGTACTTC.